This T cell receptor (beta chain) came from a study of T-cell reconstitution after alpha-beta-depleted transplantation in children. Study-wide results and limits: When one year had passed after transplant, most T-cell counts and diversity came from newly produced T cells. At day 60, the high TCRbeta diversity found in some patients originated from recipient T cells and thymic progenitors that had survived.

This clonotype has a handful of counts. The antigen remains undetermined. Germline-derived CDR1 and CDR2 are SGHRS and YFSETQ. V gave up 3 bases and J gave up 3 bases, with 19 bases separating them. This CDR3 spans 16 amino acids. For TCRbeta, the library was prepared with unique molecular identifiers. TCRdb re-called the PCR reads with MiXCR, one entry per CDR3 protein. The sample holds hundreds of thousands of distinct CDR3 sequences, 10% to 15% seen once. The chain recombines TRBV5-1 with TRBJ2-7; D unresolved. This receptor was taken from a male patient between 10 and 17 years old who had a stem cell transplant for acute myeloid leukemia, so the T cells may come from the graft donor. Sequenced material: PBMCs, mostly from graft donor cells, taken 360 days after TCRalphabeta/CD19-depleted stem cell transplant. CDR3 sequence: CASSWAPRRLHYEQYF. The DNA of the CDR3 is TGCGCCAGCAGCTGGGCCCCTCGTCGCCTTCACTACGAGCAGTACTTC.